In its sample, the clone carrying this TCR beta chain was seen a few times. This sample stems from a study of T cells in Graves' hyperthyroidism and ophthalmopathy. What was amplified from RNA transcripts were TCR beta CDR3 regions. The HTBI set primed first-round TCR CDR3 RT-PCR. TCRdb recomputed calls from the multiplex PCR reads with MiXCR, one row per CDR3 protein. The sample includes roughly 350,000 distinct CDR3 sequences, roughly 13% of them seen just once. CDR1 is LNHDA and CDR2 is SQIVND in the germline V gene (reference sequence). There are 16 residues in the CDR3. Trimming removed 0 bases at V and 2 bases at J, with 11 bases between. Uncontrolled infection, other autoimmune disease, pregnancy or lactation disqualified patients from enrolment.

This sequence originates from a woman between 35 and 50 years old with Graves' ophthalmopathy. Specimen: blood. The chain carries TRBV19 and TRBJ1-5; no clear D gene. CDR3 in amino acids: CASSIDGSVGNQPQHF. CDR3 DNA: TGTGCCAGTAGTATAGATGGCTCAGTGGGCAATCAGCCCCAGCATTTT.